This paragraph covers one T cell receptor beta chain sequence. The specificity of this receptor is unknown. No base quality values were provided; no much bigger clone lies one nucleotide off. Participants in the prospective study were aged roughly 18 to 90 years, lived in 20 to 25 United States geographic areas, and enrolled through a virtual design. To assign participants to cohorts, the prospective study relied on clinical history that participants themselves reported in a screening survey and a study questionnaire. Recovered participants in ImmuneRACE Cohort 3 were defined as having two consecutive negative NP/OP PCR tests, clearance from a healthcare professional, or resolution of symptoms. Mobile phlebotomists in the prospective study collected whole blood, serum and a nasopharyngeal or oropharyngeal swab from every participant. Additional blood draws and questionnaires over an approximately 2-month period could optionally be provided by prospective study participants. Blood samples from the prospective study were shipped frozen or at room temperature prior to DNA extraction.

These data come from a study of blood T cell repertoires in COVID-19 (TCRdb year 2020). In the study overall: Samples from collaborators originated in the United States, Italy and Spain and spanned both the acute and convalescent phases of COVID-19. A freely available public database, intended as a resource for researchers studying the immune response to SARS-CoV-2, is where the repertoires were released. The samples were drawn from two sources: the first 160 participants of the ongoing ImmuneRACE study, and over 950 subjects contributed by 6 global collaborators. Deeply sampled blood TCRbeta repertoires from subjects exposed to, actively infected with, or recovered from COVID-19 were included in the dataset. The prospective study material was composed of cDNA or gDNA derived from T cells, B-cell-depleted T cells, or PBMCs. Where available, HLA class I and class II types were obtained from metadata supplied by the sample provider rather than from assay-based typing. Nearly every sample came with metadata listing a de-identified subject ID, COVID-19 status, age in years and sex. Summary of the overall study and its limitations: How much clinical and demographic metadata was included differed by source and by participant, and the metadata was provided uncurated.

The CDR3, from cysteine to phenylalanine, totals 12 residues. The entry retains the CDR3 DNA only, 36 bases that are in frame from base 1. The germline V gene supplies CDR1 MDHEN and CDR2 SYDVKM. V is clipped by 6 bases and J by 10 bases, and the sequence between their germline boundaries is 15 bases long. TCRbeta CDR3 regions were amplified from genomic DNA using the immunoSEQ Assay, a bias-controlled multiplex PCR. Processing in the source paper ran as follows. The number of nucleated cells in each sample was estimated by amplification of reference gene primers within the assay. To quantify the absolute abundance of each unique TCRbeta CDR3 rearrangement, sequence reads were collapsed and filtered. For each sample, productive Simpson clonality was calculated by taking the square root of Simpson's diversity index across productive rearrangements. TCRdb carries this immuneACCESS record with in-frame sequences only. Its versions omit some clonotypes, under half of them owing to an unresolved V gene in the studies checked, with the rest unexplained. V, J and clone size reflect that table, while D and trimming were determined from the DNA. Here the sample has more than 150,000 clones; approximately 80% occur a single time. Clones ranked in the top ten supply roughly 8% of the sample.

Recombination joined TRBV28 with TRBJ1-2; the best D guess is TRBD1, with 6 bases matching. Sequencing input: PBMCs or T cells enriched from blood (not recorded which). The receptor was isolated from a woman aged 45-59 years who had recovered from COVID-19. The CDR3 region has the sequence CASRPYDRLYTF. The nucleotide sequence reads TGTGCCAGCAGACCCTACGACAGGCTCTACACCTTC.